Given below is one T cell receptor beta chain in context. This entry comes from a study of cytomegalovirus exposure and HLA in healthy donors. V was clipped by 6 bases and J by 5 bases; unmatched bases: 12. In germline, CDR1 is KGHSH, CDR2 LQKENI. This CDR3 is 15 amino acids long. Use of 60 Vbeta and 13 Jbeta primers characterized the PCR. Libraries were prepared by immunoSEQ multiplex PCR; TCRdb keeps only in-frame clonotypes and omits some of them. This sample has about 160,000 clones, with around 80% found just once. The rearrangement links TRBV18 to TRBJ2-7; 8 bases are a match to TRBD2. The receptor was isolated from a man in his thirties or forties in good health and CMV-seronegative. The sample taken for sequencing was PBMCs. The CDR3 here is CASSPFSAGGDEQYF. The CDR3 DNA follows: TGTGCCAGCTCCCCTTTTTCGGCGGGAGGTGACGAGCAGTACTTC.